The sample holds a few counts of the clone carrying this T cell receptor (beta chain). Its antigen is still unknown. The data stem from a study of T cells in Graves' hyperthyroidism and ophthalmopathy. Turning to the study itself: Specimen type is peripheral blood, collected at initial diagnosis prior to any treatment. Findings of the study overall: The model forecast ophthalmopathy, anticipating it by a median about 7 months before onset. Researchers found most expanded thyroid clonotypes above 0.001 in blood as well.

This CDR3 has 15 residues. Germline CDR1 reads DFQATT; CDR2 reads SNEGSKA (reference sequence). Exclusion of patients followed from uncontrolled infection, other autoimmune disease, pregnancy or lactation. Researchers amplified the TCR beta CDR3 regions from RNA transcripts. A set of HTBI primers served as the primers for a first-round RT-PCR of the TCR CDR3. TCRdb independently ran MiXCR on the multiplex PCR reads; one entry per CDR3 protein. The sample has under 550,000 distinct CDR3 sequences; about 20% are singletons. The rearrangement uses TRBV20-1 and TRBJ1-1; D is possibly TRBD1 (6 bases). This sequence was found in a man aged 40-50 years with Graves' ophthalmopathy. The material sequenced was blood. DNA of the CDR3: TGCAGCGTTGCACAGGGTGCTGGGTGGGGCACTGAAGCTTTCTTT. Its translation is CSVAQGAGWGTEAFF.